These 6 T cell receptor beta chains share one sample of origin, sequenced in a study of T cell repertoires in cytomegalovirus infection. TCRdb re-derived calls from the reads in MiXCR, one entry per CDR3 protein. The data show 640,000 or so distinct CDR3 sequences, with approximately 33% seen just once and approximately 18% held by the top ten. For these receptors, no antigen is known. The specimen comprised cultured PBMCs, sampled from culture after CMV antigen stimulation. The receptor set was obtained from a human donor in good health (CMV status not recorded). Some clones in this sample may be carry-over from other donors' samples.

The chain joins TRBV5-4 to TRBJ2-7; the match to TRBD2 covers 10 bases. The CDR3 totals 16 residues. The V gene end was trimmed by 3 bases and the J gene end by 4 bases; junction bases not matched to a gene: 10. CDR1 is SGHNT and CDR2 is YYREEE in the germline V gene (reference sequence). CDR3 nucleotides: TGTGCCAGCAGCTCAAAAGCAGCTAGCGGGAGTTACGAGCAGTACTTC. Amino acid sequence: CASSSKAASGSYEQYF.

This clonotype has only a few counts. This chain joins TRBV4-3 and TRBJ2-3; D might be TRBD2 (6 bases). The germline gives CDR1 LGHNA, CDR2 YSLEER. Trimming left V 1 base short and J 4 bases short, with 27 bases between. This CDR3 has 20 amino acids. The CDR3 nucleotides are TGCGCCAGCAGCCAAGGGGTGAGGCTAGCGCTCAGCAGGCGGGCAGATACGCAGTATTTT. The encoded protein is CASSQGVRLALSRRADTQYF.

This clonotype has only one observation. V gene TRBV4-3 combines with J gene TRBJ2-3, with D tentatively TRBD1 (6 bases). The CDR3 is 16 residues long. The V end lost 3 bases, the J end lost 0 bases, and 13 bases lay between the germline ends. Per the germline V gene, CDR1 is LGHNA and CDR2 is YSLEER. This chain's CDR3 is CASSHYRVPSTDTQYF. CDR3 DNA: TGCGCCAGCAGCCATTACAGGGTACCAAGCACAGATACGCAGTATTTT.

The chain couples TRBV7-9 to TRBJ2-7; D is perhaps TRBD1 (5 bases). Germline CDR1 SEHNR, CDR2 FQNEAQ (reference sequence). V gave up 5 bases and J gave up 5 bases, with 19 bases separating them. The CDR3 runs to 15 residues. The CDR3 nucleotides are TGTGCCAGCAGCCTTATAGGTGGGGAAGGGGACGAGCAGTACTTC. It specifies CASSLIGGEGDEQYF. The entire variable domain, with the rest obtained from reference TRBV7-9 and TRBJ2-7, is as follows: DTGVSQNPRHKITKRGQNVTFRCDPISEHNRLYWYRQTLGQGPEFLTYFQNEAQLEKSRLLSDRFSAERPKGSFSTLEIQRTEQGDSAMYLCASSLIGGEGDEQYFGPGTRLTVT.

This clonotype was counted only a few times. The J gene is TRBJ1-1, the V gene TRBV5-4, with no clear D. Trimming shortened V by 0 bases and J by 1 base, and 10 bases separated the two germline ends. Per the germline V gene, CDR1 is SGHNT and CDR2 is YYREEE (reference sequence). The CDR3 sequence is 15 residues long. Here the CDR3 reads CASSLDPQTNTEAFF. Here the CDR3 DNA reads TGTGCCAGCAGCTTGGACCCACAGACGAACACTGAAGCTTTCTTT. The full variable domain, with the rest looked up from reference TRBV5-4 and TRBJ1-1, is ETGVTQSPTHLIKTRGQQVTLRCSSQSGHNTVSWYQQALGQGPQFIFQYYREEENGRGNFPPRFSGLQFPNYSSELNVNALELDDSALYLCASSLDPQTNTEAFFGQGTRLTVV.

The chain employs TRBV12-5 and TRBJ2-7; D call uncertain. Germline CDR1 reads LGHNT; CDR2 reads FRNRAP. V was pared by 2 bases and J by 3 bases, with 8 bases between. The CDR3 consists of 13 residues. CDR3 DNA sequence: TGTGCTAGTGGTTTGACTCGAGTCTACGAGCAGTACTTC. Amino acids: CASGLTRVYEQYF.